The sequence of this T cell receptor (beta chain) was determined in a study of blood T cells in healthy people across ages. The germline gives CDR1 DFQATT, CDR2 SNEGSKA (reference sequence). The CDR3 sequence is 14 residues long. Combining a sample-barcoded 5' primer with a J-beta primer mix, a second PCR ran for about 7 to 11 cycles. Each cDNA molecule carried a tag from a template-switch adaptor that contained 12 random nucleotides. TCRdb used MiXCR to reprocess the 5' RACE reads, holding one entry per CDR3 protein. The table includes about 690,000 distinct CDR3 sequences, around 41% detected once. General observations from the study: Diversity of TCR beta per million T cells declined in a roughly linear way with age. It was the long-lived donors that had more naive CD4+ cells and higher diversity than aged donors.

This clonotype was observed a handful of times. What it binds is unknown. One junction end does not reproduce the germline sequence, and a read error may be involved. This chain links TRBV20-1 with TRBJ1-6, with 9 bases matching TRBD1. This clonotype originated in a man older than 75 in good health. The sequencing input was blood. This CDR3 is CSARGTGFSSPLHF. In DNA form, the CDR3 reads TGCAGTGCCAGAGGGACAGGGTTCAGTTCACCCCTCCACTTT.